These 9 T cell receptor beta chains were all obtained from the same sample, sequenced in a study of blood T cell repertoires in COVID-19. Method: immunoSEQ multiplex PCR; TCRdb's copy keeps in-frame clones and lacks some. Of more than 150,000 clones in the sample, about 90% are singletons; the top ten hold approximately 4%. Sequences were obtained from peripheral blood. These receptors all come from a woman in her seventies with acute or convalescent COVID-19.

The chain joins TRBV15 to TRBJ1-5, with D tentatively TRBD1 (5 bases). Trimming removed 6 bases from V and 3 bases from J, with 15 bases in between. This CDR3 is 15 amino acids long. CDR1 is LNHNV and CDR2 is YYDKDF in the germline V gene (reference sequence). Here the CDR3 reads CATRNRTGINQPQHF. The CDR3 DNA follows: TGTGCCACCAGGAATCGTACAGGTATCAATCAGCCCCAGCATTTT. The full variable domain, with the rest looked up from reference TRBV15 and TRBJ1-5, is DAMVIQNPRYQVTQFGKPVTLSCSQTLNHNVMYWYQQKSSQAPKLLFHYYDKDFNNEADTPDNFQSRRPNTSFCFLDIRSPGLGDTAMYLCATRNRTGINQPQHFGDGTRLSIL.

V is TRBV27 and J is TRBJ2-1; 11 bases align to TRBD2. V gave up 1 base and J gave up 9 bases; unmatched junction bases: 8. CDR3 length: 16 residues. Germline-derived CDR1 and CDR2 are MNHEY and SMNVEV (reference sequence). The CDR3 protein is CASSLLAGGPGGEQFF. CDR3 coding DNA: TGTGCCAGCAGTTTATTAGCGGGAGGGCCCGGGGGTGAGCAGTTCTTC.

J is TRBJ1-1 and V is TRBV5-1; D remains unclear. The CDR3 sequence is 14 residues long. V was shortened by 4 bases and J by 0 bases, with 10 bases between the two germline ends. The germline V gene encodes CDR1 SGHRS and CDR2 YFSETQ. The CDR3 DNA follows: TGCGCCAGCAGCCCCGGACTCTTGAACACTGAAGCTTTCTTT. Its translation is CASSPGLLNTEAFF.

Written as DNA, the CDR3 is TGCGCCAGCAGCCAAGTGGGAGCTGGGACCCAGTACTTC. Translated: CASSQVGAGTQYF. This rearrangement joins TRBV4-1 to TRBJ2-5, with a weak D call TRBD2 (5 bases). Germline V lookup: CDR1 MGHRA, CDR2 YSYEKL. This CDR3 is built from 13 residues. The germline V and J ends were trimmed by 1 base and 7 bases, with 10 bases remaining between them.

The chain joins TRBV5-6 to TRBJ1-2; 7 positions agree with TRBD1. The J segment lost 4 bases and the V segment lost 4 bases, leaving 7 bases of the junction unmatched. Germline V lookup: CDR1 SGHDT, CDR2 YYEEEE. The CDR3 extends over 14 amino acids. CDR3 DNA sequence: TGTGCCAGCAGCACCCGCCGGGACAGCTATGGCTACACCTTC. Encoded protein: CASSTRRDSYGYTF. The entire variable domain, with the rest obtained from reference TRBV5-6 and TRBJ1-2, is as follows: DAGVTQSPTHLIKTRGQQVTLRCSPKSGHDTVSWYQQALGQGPQFIFQYYEEEERQRGNFPDRFSGHQFPNYSSELNVNALLLGDSALYLCASSTRRDSYGYTFGSGTRLTVV.

This rearrangement joins TRBV4-1 to TRBJ1-3; possible D gene TRBD1, 6 bases. From germline, CDR1 is MGHRA and CDR2 YSYEKL. This CDR3 contains 17 residues. The V and J ends lost 0 bases and 2 bases respectively, with 14 bases between them. The CDR3 loop is CASSQEGAQRAGNTIYF. CDR3 bases: TGCGCCAGCAGCCAAGAGGGGGCCCAAAGGGCTGGAAACACCATATATTTT.

The chain recombines TRBV18 with TRBJ2-3; 9 bases map to TRBD1. The CDR3 is made up of 15 amino acids. Germline V CDR1 and CDR2: KGHSH, LQKENI. V lost 3 bases, J lost 6 bases, and 7 bases stayed unmatched. Written as DNA, the CDR3 is TGTGCCAGCTCACCCACAGGGGGCATGGTGGATACGCAGTATTTT. Its translation is CASSPTGGMVDTQYF.

The chain is built from TRBV29-1 and TRBJ1-1; D ambiguous. Trimming shortened V by 4 bases and J by 1 base, and 4 bases separated the two germline ends. This CDR3 region has 11 residues. Per germline, CDR1 SQVTM and CDR2 ANQGSEA. The CDR3 sequence is CSVGRNTEAFF. The CDR3 DNA follows: TGCAGCGTTGGCAGGAACACTGAAGCTTTCTTT.

The chain combines TRBV7-2 with TRBJ1-3; no definite D call. The V end lost 5 bases, the J end lost 2 bases, and 13 bases lay between the germline ends. Germline CDR1 reads SGHTA; CDR2 reads FQGNSA. The CDR3 length is 15 residues. For the CDR3, the DNA is TGTGCCAGCAGCCCCCGGGTGGCAACTGGAAACACCATATATTTT. This encodes CASSPRVATGNTIYF.